These 2 T cell receptor beta chains originate from one sample sequenced in a study of cytomegalovirus exposure and HLA in healthy donors (dated by TCRdb to the late 2010s). The library was generated by the immunoSEQ multiplex PCR assay. For the multiplex PCR, a mixture combining 60 forward primers for TCR Vbeta segments and 13 reverse primers for TCR Jbeta segments was used. The source is immuneACCESS, and TCRdb retained only in-frame sequences with V and J called. Part of the clones is not carried over; for the studies checked, unresolved V genes explain less than half of this, and the remainder is unexplained. For this sample the table gives over 55,000 clones, of which roughly 86% were detected only once. 1.4% to 1.5% of the sample belongs to the ten largest clones. The sample consisted of PBMCs. The receptors were gathered from a man between 18 and 29 years old in good health and CMV-seronegative.

The chain couples TRBV9 to TRBJ1-6; D gene uncertain. V lost 0 bases to trimming and J lost 7 bases, with 8 bases between them. Germline-derived CDR1 and CDR2 are SGDLS and YYNGEE. This CDR3 has 14 residues. The CDR3 DNA reads as TGTGCCAGCAGCGTAGAAGGGAGAAATTCACCCCTCCACTTT. The encoded protein is CASSVEGRNSPLHF.

This chain uses TRBV11-2 with TRBJ2-3; D is possibly TRBD1 (5 bases). This CDR3 has 15 residues. Trimming cost V 4 bases and J 4 bases, with 15 bases left between them. CDR1 and CDR2 (germline): SGHAT, FQNNGV. This CDR3 is CASSSSGSRSDTQYF. In DNA, the CDR3 is TGTGCCAGCAGCTCCTCAGGGTCGCGTTCAGATACGCAGTATTTT.